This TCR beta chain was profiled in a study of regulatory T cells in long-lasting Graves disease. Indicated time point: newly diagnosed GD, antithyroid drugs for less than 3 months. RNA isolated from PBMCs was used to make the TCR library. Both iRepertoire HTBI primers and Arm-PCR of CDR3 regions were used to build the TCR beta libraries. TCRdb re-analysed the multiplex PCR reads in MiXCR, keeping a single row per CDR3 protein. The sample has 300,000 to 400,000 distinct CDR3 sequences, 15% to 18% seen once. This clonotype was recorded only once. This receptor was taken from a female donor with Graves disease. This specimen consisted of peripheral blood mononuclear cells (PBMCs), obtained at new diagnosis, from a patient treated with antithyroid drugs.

Here the CDR3 reads CASSSGTGTSGDHTGELFF. CDR3 sequence (DNA): TGTGCCAGCAGCTCTGGGACCGGGACTAGCGGGGACCACACCGGGGAGCTGTTTTTT. The rearrangement joins TRBV7-9 to TRBJ2-2, with 13 bases matching TRBD2. This CDR3 has 19 residues. Germline loops: CDR1 SEHNR, CDR2 FQNEAQ (reference sequence). With V trimmed by 4 bases and J by 3 bases, 11 bases remained unmatched.